This record concerns one TCR beta chain sequence. This clonotype was counted at least ten times. No antigen is known for it. It has no much larger one-base neighbor in the sample; base qualities were not kept. V loses 5 bases of germline sequence and J loses 8 bases, and the interval between the two ends is 19 bases. The CDR3 covers 15 residues, taking in both the cysteine and the phenylalanine. Of the read, only the CDR3 DNA is kept; its 45 bases are in frame from base 1. CDR1 SGHTA and CDR2 FQGNSA are derived from the germline V gene. This entry belongs to a study of T cell repertoires in cytomegalovirus infection (dated by TCRdb to the late 2010s). A note on the overall study: The HLA type of each donor mattered for the analysis, because public TCR beta signatures pointed to carriage of CMV infection along with the matching HLA type. The study at large found these results: In the ex vivo response, HLA-C-restricted CMV-specific TCR beta clonotypes were dominant, and in two of eight donors the single most frequent clonotype came from this HLA-C-restricted group. In both this cohort and an independent roughly 330-donor cohort, the cumulative frequency of public TCR beta family members distinguished carriers of CMV infection plus the relevant HLA type.

The data were produced on an Illumina HiSeq 1500. The public reads were reanalyzed by TCRdb: fastp trimming at Q25, MiXCR alignment, in-frame beta chains only. Under each unique CDR3 protein, matching rows form one entry showing the most common genes and DNA. The sample table lists about 150,000 distinct CDR3 sequences, around 22% of them with a count of one. The top ten clonotypes cover 11% of the sample. The chain is made from TRBV7-2 and TRBJ1-5; tentative D gene TRBD1, with 5 bases matching. The sequencing sample was made of PBMCs. This clonotype was sampled from a human donor in good health (CMV status not recorded). Some clones in this sample may be carry-over from other donors' samples. The CDR3 protein sequence reads: CASSREVTGTKPQHF. The bases are TGTGCCAGCAGCCGAGAGGTAACAGGCACTAAGCCCCAGCATTTT.